The sample holds one count of the clone carrying this T cell receptor (beta chain). cDNA came from around 0.54 to 1 ug RNA primed by random hexamers. TCRdb used MiXCR to reprocess the immunoSEQ multiplex PCR reads, holding one entry per CDR3 protein. The sample has about 150,000 distinct CDR3 sequences; over 95% are singletons. The sample comes from a study of CD8 T cells in Susac syndrome. Sequencing of TCR beta, carried out with a high-throughput approach, was applied to CD8+ and CD4+ T cells from the blood. Those who served as multiple sclerosis controls were treatment-naive patients with stable or active relapsing-remitting disease. TEMRA cells were enriched by FACS, and CD4+ and CD8+ T cells were negatively isolated. The TCR sequence derives from a human donor with multiple sclerosis. Sequencing was performed on CD8+ T cells from PBMCs.

Here the CDR3 reads CSVERDRVSHTEAFF. The CDR3 DNA sequence: TGCAGCGTTGAACGGGACAGGGTGAGTCACACTGAAGCTTTCTTT. The chain is built from TRBV29-1 and TRBJ1-1; 9 bases line up with TRBD1. In germline, CDR1 is SQVTM, CDR2 ANQGSEA. V lost 2 bases to trimming and J lost 3 bases; unmatched junction nucleotides: 7. The CDR3 has 15 residues.